This T cell receptor (beta chain) came from a study of shared T cell receptors in the human thymus. Between the trimmed V and J ends, which lost 2 bases and 14 bases, there was a span of 19 bases. The length of the CDR3 is 14 residues. From germline, CDR1 is MDHEN and CDR2 SYDVKM. Using immunoSEQ multiplex PCR, the repertoire was profiled, and TCRdb retains in-frame clones only, with some absent. The sample comprises roughly 700,000 clones, approximately 90% of which are singletons, and around 0.0099% rests with the top ten. In this sample, this clone turned up once. This sample also belongs to another study, concerning human thymus T cells. Turning to that study: The thymus was resected at corrective cardiac surgery. Overlap was high between thymic repertoires from unrelated individuals, as reported in related research.

This rearrangement joins TRBV28 to TRBJ2-4, with D possibly being TRBD1 (5 bases). The sequenced sample was thymocytes. The source of this sequence is a boy under two years old with a congenital heart defect. In DNA, the CDR3 is TGTGCCAGCAGTTTAGGCGGCGTCGGTCGCAGGGAGTACTTC. Protein: CASSLGGVGRREYF.